Listed below are T cell receptor beta chains from one sample, sequenced in a study of T-cell reconstitution after alpha-beta-depleted transplantation in children. TCRdb reprocessed the PCR reads via MiXCR and lists one record per CDR3 protein. This sample has approximately 420,000 distinct CDR3 sequences, with approximately 11% found just once. The starting material was PBMCs from the stem cell graft donor, obtained from the stem cell graft. These receptors all come from a human donor who donated a stem cell graft to a child with acute myeloid leukemia. CDR3s leave out the opening cysteine and the closing phenylalanine or tryptophan.

V gene	J gene	CDR3 protein
TRBV20-1	TRBJ2-2	SARGGGWGTGELF
TRBV5-6	TRBJ2-7	ASSVDRAGEQY
TRBV27	TRBJ2-3	ASRTGVADTQY
TRBV12-3/TRBV12-4	TRBJ2-2	ASSLVAAGVTGELF
TRBV27	TRBJ2-3	ASSPYSGRDTQY
TRBV12-5	TRBJ2-6	ASASAAGANVLT
TRBV10-3	TRBJ2-7	AISGDYEQY
TRBV12-3/TRBV12-4	TRBJ1-3	ASSAIGNTIY
TRBV20-1	TRBJ2-3	SPKTSGLDTQY
TRBV18	TRBJ2-7	ASSMGGAYEQY
TRBV4-3	TRBJ2-2	ASSQGLAGNTGELF
TRBV9	TRBJ2-7	ASSVVAGGPQEQY
TRBV6-1	TRBJ2-3	ASRELAGGEDTQY
TRBV19	TRBJ2-5	ASSTTGGPGETQY
TRBV3-1	TRBJ2-5	ASSFLGQETQY
TRBV20-1	TRBJ2-1	SASRDSQF
TRBV19	TRBJ1-5	ASSSPARGGNQPQH
TRBV3-1	TRBJ2-2	ASSQVKVADTGELF
TRBV28	TRBJ1-6	ASRKTGVSPLH
TRBV10-2	TRBJ1-5	ASSSSSTGFSNQPQH
TRBV7-9	TRBJ2-2	ASSLAGMGTGELF
TRBV7-6	TRBJ2-3	ASSLVGTRGRADTQY
TRBV7-6	TRBJ2-1	ASSLFLASRTDNEQF
TRBV4-3	TRBJ2-7	ASSQDSSSGRSRSYEQY
TRBV12-3/TRBV12-4	TRBJ2-5	ASLAGRREETQY
TRBV7-9	TRBJ1-5	ASSFAGSGNNQPQH
TRBV20-1	TRBJ1-3	SASWGARGNTIY
TRBV19	TRBJ1-4	ASSRTVGFNEKLF
TRBV10-3	TRBJ2-7	AISEGLKYEQY
TRBV5-1	TRBJ2-1	PSSLTGSQNNEQF
TRBV10-3	TRBJ1-1	AISRGKNTEAF
TRBV4-1	TRBJ1-5	ASSHSLDRVLDQPQH
TRBV5-1	TRBJ2-1	ASSLVLPGNEQF
TRBV29-1	TRBJ1-5	SVGSGYNQPQH
TRBV5-4	TRBJ2-3	ASSQEAPSNTQY
TRBV5-6	TRBJ1-2	ASSLGNFRSQVYGYT
TRBV11-1	TRBJ2-3	ASSKWDVADTQY
TRBV6-1	TRBJ2-2	ASSEYSGINTGELF
TRBV20-1	TRBJ2-3	SAQAGVVDTQY
TRBV3-1	TRBJ1-4	ASSRQSNEKLF
TRBV5-6	TRBJ2-3	ASSTTFGTSGGAVTDTQY
TRBV5-1	TRBJ2-7	ASRNRSSYEQY
TRBV6-5	TRBJ2-2	ASSYAGYTGELF
TRBV6-4	TRBJ2-1	ASSDPRDLSRSYNEQF
TRBV7-9	TRBJ1-2	ASSHDRGLYGYT
TRBV5-4	TRBJ1-3	ASSKNGQSSGNTIY
TRBV6-1	TRBJ1-4	ASSDVAKLSTNEKLF
TRBV25-1	TRBJ2-1	ASSVPGGIHNEQF
TRBV7-2	TRBJ1-1	ASSVDRGSEAF
TRBV15	TRBJ2-7	ATSREDRAGEQY
TRBV2	TRBJ1-4	ASSAPGRADEKLF
TRBV5-1	TRBJ2-3	ASKSLAADTQY
TRBV20-1	TRBJ1-2	SAEDQGNYGYT
TRBV4-1	TRBJ1-5	ASSQAEGVIQPQH
TRBV29-1	TRBJ2-1	SVEQANEQF
TRBV5-1	TRBJ2-5	ASSFPRQGFGETQY
TRBV7-9	TRBJ1-1	ASSSAGRADTEAF
TRBV12-3/TRBV12-4	TRBJ2-3	ASSPLGQGPGTQY
TRBV27	TRBJ2-7	ASSLATGYEQY